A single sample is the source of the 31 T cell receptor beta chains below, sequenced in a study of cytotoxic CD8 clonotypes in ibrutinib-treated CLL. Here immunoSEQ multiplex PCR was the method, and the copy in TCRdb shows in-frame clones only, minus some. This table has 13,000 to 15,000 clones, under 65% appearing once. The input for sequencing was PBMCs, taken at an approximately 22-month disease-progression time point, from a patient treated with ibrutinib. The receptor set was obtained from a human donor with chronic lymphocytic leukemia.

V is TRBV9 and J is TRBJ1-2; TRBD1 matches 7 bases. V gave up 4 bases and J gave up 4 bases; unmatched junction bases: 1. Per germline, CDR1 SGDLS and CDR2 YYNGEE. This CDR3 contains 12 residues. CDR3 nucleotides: TGTGCCAGCAGCTGGGACAGCTATGGCTACACCTTC. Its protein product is CASSWDSYGYTF.

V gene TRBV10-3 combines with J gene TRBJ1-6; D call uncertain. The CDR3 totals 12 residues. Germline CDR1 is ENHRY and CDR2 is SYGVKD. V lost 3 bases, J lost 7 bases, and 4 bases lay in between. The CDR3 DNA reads TGTGCCATCAGTGACAGGAATTCACCCCTCCACTTT. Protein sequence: CAISDRNSPLHF.

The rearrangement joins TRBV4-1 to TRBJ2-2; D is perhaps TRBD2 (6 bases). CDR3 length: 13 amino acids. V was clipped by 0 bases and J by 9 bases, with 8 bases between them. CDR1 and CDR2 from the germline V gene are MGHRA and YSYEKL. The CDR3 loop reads CASSQDRGWELFF. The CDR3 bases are TGCGCCAGCAGCCAAGACCGGGGGTGGGAGCTGTTTTTT.

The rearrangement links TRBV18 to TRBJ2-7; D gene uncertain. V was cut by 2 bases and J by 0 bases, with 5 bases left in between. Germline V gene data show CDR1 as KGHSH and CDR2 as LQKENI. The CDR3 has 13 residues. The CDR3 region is CASSPGSSYEQYF. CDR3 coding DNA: TGTGCCAGCTCACCAGGATCCTCCTACGAGCAGTACTTC.

Written as DNA, the CDR3 is TGTGCCTCAATACCGGGACAGGGCTCCTACGAGCAGTACTTC. Residues: CASIPGQGSYEQYF. The rearrangement links TRBV5-4 to TRBJ2-7; TRBD1 matches at 9 bases. The CDR3 totals 14 residues. Germline values: CDR1 SGHNT, CDR2 YYREEE (reference sequence). The trim removed 10 bases at V and 0 bases at J, leaving 8 bases unmatched.

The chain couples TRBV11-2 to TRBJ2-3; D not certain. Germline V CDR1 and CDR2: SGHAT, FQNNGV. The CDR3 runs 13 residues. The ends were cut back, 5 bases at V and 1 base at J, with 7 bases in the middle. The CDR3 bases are TGTGCCAGCAGCCCCCTGGGCACAGATACGCAGTATTTT. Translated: CASSPLGTDTQYF. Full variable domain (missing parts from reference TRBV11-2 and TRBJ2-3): EAGVAQSPRYKIIEKRQSVAFWCNPISGHATLYWYQQILGQGPKLLIQFQNNGVVDDSQLPKDRFSAERLKGVDSTLKIQPAKLEDSAVYLCASSPLGTDTQYFGPGTRLTVL.

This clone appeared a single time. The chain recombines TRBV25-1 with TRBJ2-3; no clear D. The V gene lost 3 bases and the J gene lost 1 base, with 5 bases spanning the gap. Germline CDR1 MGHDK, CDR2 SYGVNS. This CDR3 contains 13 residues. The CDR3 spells CASSDFGTDTQYF. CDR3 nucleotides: TGTGCCAGCAGTGACTTCGGCACAGATACGCAGTATTTT. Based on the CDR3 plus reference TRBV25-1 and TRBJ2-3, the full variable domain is EADIYQTPRYLVIGTGKKITLECSQTMGHDKMYWYQQDPGMELHLIHYSYGVNSTEKGDLSSESTVSRIRTEHFPLTLESARPSHTSQYLCASSDFGTDTQYFGPGTRLTVL.

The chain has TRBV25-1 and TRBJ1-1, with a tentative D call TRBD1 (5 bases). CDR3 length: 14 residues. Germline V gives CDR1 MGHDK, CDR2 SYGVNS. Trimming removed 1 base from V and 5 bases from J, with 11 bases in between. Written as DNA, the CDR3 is TGTGCCAGCAGTGAATGGTCCTGGGGGACTGAAGCTTTCTTT. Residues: CASSEWSWGTEAFF.

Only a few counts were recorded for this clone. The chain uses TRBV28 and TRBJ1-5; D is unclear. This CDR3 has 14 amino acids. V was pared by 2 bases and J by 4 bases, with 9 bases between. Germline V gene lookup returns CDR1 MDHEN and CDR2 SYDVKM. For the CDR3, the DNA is TGTGCCAGCAGTTTAGAACAGTTTAATCAGCCCCAGCATTTT. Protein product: CASSLEQFNQPQHF. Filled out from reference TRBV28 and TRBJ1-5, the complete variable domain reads DVKVTQSSRYLVKRTGEKVFLECVQDMDHENMFWYRQDPGLGLRLIYFSYDVKMKEKGDIPEGYSVSREKKERFSLILESASTNQTSMYLCASSLEQFNQPQHFGDGTRLSIL.

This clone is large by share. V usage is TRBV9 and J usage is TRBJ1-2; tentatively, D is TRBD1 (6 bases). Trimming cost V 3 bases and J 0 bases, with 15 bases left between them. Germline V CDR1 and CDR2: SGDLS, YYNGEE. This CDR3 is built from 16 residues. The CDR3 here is CASSAGAGQTNYGYTF. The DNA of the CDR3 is TGTGCCAGCAGCGCAGGGGCGGGTCAAACTAACTATGGCTACACCTTC.

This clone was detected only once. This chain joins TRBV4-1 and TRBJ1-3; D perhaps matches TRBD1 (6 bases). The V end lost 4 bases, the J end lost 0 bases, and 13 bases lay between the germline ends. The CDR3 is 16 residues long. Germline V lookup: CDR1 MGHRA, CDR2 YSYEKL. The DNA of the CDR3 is TGCGCCAGCAGCCCACAACAGGGCTCCTCTGGAAACACCATATATTTT. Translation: CASSPQQGSSGNTIYF.

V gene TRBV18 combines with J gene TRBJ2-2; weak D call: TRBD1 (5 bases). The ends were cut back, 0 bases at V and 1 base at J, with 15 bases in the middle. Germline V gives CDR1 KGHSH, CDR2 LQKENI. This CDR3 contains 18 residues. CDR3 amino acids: CASSPPMGQDLNTGELFF. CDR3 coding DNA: TGTGCCAGCTCACCACCGATGGGGCAGGACCTGAACACCGGGGAGCTGTTTTTT.

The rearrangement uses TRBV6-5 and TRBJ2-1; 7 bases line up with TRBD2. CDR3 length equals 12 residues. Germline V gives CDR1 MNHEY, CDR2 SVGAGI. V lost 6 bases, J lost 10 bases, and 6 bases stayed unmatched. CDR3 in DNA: TGTGCCAGCAGCCCGACTAGCAGAGAGCAGTTCTTC. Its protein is CASSPTSREQFF.

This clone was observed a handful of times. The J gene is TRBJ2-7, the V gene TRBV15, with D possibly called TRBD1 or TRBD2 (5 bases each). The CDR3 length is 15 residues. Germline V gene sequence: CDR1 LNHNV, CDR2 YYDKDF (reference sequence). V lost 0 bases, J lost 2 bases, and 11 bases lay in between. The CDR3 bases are TGTGCCACCAGCAGAGATGACAGCGGAACCTACGAGCAGTACTTC. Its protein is CATSRDDSGTYEQYF.

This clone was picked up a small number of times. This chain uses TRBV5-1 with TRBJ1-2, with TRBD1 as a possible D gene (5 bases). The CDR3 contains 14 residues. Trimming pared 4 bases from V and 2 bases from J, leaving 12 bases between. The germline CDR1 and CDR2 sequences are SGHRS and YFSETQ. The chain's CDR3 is CASSRGRENYGYTF. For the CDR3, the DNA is TGCGCCAGCAGCAGGGGACGGGAGAACTATGGCTACACCTTC.

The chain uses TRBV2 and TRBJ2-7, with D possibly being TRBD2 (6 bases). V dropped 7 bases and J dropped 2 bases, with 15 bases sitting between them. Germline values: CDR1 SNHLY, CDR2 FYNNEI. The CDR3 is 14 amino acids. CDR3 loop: CASNRRDSTYEQYF. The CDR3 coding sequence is TGTGCCAGCAACCGCCGGGACTCAACCTACGAGCAGTACTTC.

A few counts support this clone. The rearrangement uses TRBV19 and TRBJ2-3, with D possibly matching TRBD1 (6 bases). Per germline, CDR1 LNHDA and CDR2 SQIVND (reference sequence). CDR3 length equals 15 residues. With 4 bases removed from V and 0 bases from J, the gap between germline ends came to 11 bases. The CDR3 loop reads CASSTPTGSTDTQYF. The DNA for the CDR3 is TGTGCCAGTAGTACTCCGACAGGAAGCACAGATACGCAGTATTTT. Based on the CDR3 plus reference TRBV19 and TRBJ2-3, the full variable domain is DGGITQSPKYLFRKEGQNVTLSCEQNLNHDAMYWYRQDPGQGLRLIYYSQIVNDFQKGDIAEGYSVSREKKESFPLTVTSAQKNPTAFYLCASSTPTGSTDTQYFGPGTRLTVL.

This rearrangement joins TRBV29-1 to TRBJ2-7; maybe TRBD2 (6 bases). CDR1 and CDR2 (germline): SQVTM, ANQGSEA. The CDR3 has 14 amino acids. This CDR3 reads CRSSIGGSSYEQYF. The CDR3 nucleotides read TGCAGATCCAGTATTGGGGGGAGCTCCTACGAGCAGTACTTC.

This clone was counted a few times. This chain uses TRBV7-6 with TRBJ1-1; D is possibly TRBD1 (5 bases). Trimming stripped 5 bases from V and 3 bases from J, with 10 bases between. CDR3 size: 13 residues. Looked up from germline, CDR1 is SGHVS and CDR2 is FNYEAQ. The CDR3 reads CASSRDRYTEAFF. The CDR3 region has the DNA TGTGCCAGCAGCCGTGACAGATACACTGAAGCTTTCTTT.

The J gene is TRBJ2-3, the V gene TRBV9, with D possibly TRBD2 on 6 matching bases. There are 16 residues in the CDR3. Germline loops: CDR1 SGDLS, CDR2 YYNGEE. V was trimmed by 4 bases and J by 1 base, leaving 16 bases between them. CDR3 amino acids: CASSTQRVAGTDTQYF. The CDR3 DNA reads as TGTGCCAGCAGCACACAGCGGGTAGCTGGCACAGATACGCAGTATTTT.

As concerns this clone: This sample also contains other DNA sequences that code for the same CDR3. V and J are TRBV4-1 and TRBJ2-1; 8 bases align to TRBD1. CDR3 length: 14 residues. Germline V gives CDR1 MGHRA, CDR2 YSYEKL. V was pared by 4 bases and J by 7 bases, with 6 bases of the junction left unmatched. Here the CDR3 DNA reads TGCGCCAGCAGCCGAGAGACAGGGGATAATGAGCAGTTCTTC. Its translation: CASSRETGDNEQFF.

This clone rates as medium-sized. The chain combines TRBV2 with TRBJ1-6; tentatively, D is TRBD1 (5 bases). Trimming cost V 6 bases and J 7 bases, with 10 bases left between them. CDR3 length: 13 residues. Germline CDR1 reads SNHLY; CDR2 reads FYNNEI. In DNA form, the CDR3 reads TGTGCCAGCAGGGATTACAGGAATTCACCCCTCCACTTT. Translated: CASRDYRNSPLHF. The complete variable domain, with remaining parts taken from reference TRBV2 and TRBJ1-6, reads EPEVTQTPSHQVTQMGQEVILRCVPISNHLYFYWYRQILGQKVEFLVSFYNNEISEKSEIFDDQFSVERPDGSNFTLKIRSTKLEDSAMYFCASRDYRNSPLHFGNGTRLTVT.

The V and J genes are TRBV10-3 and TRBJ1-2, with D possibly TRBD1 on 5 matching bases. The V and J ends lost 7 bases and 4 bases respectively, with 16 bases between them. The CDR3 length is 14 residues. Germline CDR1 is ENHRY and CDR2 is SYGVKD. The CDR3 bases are TGTGCCATCAATCAGGGTACCAAAGGCTATGGCTACACCTTC. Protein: CAINQGTKGYGYTF.

The CDR3 sequence: CASSLERSGELFF. CDR3 bases: TGTGCCAGTAGTCTGGAGAGGTCCGGGGAGCTGTTTTTT. J is TRBJ2-2 and V is TRBV19; D ambiguous. CDR1 and CDR2 from the germline V gene are LNHDA and SQIVND (reference sequence). This CDR3 has 13 amino acids. The V and J ends lost 5 bases and 6 bases respectively, with 10 bases between them.

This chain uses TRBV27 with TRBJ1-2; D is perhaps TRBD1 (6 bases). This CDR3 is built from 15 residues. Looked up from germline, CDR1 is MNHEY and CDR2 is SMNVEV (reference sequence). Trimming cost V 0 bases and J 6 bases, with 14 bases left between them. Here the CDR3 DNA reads TGTGCCAGCAGTTTATCGAGGGGGGGAGCGGATGGCTACACCTTC. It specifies CASSLSRGGADGYTF.

The CDR3 region is CSVRGGESSYEQYF. CDR3 nucleotide sequence: TGCAGCGTTCGTGGGGGGGAGAGCTCCTACGAGCAGTACTTC. The chain is built from TRBV29-1 and TRBJ2-7, with 7 bases that match TRBD2. The germline gives CDR1 SQVTM, CDR2 ANQGSEA. The CDR3 has 14 amino acids. Trimming at V came to 5 bases and at J to 0 bases, leaving 7 bases not matched to a gene.

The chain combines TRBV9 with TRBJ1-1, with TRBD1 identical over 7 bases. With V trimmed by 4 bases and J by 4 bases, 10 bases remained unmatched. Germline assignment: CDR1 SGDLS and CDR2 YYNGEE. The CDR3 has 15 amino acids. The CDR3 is CASSPETGTATEAFF. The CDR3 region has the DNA TGTGCCAGCAGCCCCGAGACAGGGACGGCCACTGAAGCTTTCTTT.

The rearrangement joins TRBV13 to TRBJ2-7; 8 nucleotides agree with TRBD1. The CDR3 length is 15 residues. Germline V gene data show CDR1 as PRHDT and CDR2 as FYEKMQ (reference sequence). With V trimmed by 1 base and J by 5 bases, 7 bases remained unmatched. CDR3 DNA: TGTGCCAGCAGCTTAGCTGGACAGGGAGATAACGAGCAGTACTTC. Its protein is CASSLAGQGDNEQYF.

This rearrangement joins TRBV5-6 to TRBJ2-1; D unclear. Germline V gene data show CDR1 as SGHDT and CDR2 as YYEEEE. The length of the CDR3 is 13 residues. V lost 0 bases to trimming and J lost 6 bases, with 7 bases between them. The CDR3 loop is CASSLEGFNEQFF. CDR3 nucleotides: TGTGCCAGCAGCTTGGAGGGATTCAATGAGCAGTTCTTC.

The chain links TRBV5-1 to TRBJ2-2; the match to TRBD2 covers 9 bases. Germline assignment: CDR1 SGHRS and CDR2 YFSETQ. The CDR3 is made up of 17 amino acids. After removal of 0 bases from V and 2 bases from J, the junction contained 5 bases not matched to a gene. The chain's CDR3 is CASSLARGGRNTGELFF. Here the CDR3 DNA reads TGCGCCAGCAGCTTGGCGCGGGGGGGCCGAAACACCGGGGAGCTGTTTTTT.

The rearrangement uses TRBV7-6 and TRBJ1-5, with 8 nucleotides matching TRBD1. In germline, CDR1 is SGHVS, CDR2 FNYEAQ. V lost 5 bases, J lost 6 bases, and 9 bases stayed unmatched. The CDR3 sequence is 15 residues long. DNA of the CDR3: TGTGCCAGCAGCCCCACAGGGGGTGGGCGTCAGCCCCAGCATTTT. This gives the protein CASSPTGGGRQPQHF.